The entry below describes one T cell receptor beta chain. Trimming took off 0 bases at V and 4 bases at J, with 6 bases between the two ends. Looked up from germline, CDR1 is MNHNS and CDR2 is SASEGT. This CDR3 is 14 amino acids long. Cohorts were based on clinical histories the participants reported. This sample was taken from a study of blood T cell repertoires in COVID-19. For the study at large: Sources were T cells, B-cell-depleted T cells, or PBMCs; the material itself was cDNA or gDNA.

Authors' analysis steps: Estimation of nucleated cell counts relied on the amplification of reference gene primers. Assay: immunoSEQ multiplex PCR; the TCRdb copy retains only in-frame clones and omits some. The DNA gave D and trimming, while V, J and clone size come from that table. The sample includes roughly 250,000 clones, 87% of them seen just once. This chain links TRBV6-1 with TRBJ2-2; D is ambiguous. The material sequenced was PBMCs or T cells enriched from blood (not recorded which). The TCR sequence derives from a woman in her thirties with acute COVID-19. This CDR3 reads CASSEASSTGELFF. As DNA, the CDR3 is TGTGCCAGCAGTGAAGCCTCGAGCACCGGGGAGCTGTTTTTT.